The next 3 T cell receptor beta chains were all read from a single sample in a study of blood T cell repertoires in COVID-19. The assay was immunoSEQ multiplex PCR, and TCRdb's table has in-frame clones only and misses some. The sample lists approximately 60,000 clones; around 84% were seen once. The sample consisted of peripheral blood. The receptors derive from a man between 50 and 59 years old with active COVID-19.

The DNA of the CDR3 is TGTGCCAGTAGTATAGGGGGCAGGATAAACTATGAGCAGTTCTTC. Amino acid sequence: CASSIGGRINYEQFF. The gene calls are TRBV19 and TRBJ2-1; TRBD1 might be the D (5 bases). The CDR3 sequence is 15 residues long. Germline assignment: CDR1 LNHDA and CDR2 SQIVND (reference sequence). Between the trimmed V and J ends, which lost 1 base and 8 bases, there was a span of 15 bases. The complete variable domain, with remaining parts taken from reference TRBV19 and TRBJ2-1, reads DGGITQSPKYLFRKEGQNVTLSCEQNLNHDAMYWYRQDPGQGLRLIYYSQIVNDFQKGDIAEGYSVSREKKESFPLTVTSAQKNPTAFYLCASSIGGRINYEQFFGPGTRLTVL.

The rearrangement links TRBV7-9 to TRBJ2-5; TRBD1 matches 9 bases. The DNA end lines up better with TRBJ2-7; the J call may be wrong. The CDR3 has 14 residues. CDR1 and CDR2 from the germline V gene are SEHNR and FQNEAQ (reference sequence). The CDR3 nucleotides are TGTGCCAGCAGCTCAGACAGGGGGAACTACGAGCAGTACTTC. It specifies CASSSDRGNYEQYF.

This chain links TRBV19 with TRBJ2-7; TRBD1 matches at 10 bases. Germline values: CDR1 LNHDA, CDR2 SQIVND (reference sequence). The CDR3 runs to 15 residues. Trimming cost V 5 bases and J 4 bases; bases outside gene matches: 8. Written as DNA, the CDR3 is TGTGCCAGTAGTGGTGGACAGGGGGTTTTTTACGAGCAGTACTTC. It is translated as CASSGGQGVFYEQYF.